This T cell receptor (beta chain) stems from a study of OX40 agonist ivuxolimab in advanced cancers. Study-wide background: Patients took ivuxolimab, an agonistic anti-OX40 (CD134) antibody.

The CDR3 covers 16 residues. Germline CDR1 and CDR2: SNHLY and FYNNEI. V lost 3 bases, J lost 2 bases, and 13 bases lay in between. Study-wide results and limits: Compared with CD4+, CD8+ T cells on average had more expanded clones.

Notes on this clone: Its specificity is not known.

The protocol was immunoSEQ multiplex PCR, while the TCRdb copy is restricted to in-frame clones and leaves out a portion. This table holds about 79,000 clones, about nine tenths found once. This TCR derives from an adult with an advanced solid tumor such as melanoma, head and neck, liver or kidney cancer. This specimen consisted of CD4+ or CD8+ T cells sorted from blood, obtained in a trial of the OX40 agonist ivuxolimab. V usage is TRBV2 and J usage is TRBJ1-4; D not resolved. The CDR3 loop reads CASSDLLGSTNEKLFF. The CDR3 DNA follows: TGTGCCAGCAGTGACTTGTTGGGGTCCACTAATGAAAAACTGTTTTTT.